The 26 T cell receptor beta chains below come from one sample, sequenced in a study of cytomegalovirus exposure and HLA in healthy donors (dated by TCRdb to about 2017). Library preparation used the immunoSEQ multiplex PCR assay. A mixture of 60 forward primers for TCR Vbeta segments and 13 reverse primers for TCR Jbeta segments was used in the multiplex PCR. TCRdb limited this immuneACCESS table to in-frame rearrangements with V and J called. A share of clones is missing; checked studies link under half to unresolved V genes, and the rest is unexplained. In all, the sample holds around 160,000 clones, and roughly 77% of those were seen once. The ten largest clones capture more than 4% of the sample. Sequencing was done on a sample of PBMCs. The receptors stem from a male donor in good health and CMV-seronegative.

The chain combines TRBV7-9 with TRBJ2-7; 8 bases fit TRBD1. This CDR3 is built from 14 residues. V was pared by 5 bases and J by 6 bases, with 9 bases of the junction left unmatched. Germline values: CDR1 SEHNR, CDR2 FQNEAQ (reference sequence). For the CDR3, the DNA is TGTGCCAGCAGCCTCCACCGGGACAGGCTCGAGCAGTACTTC. Protein: CASSLHRDRLEQYF.

The chain combines TRBV4-1 with TRBJ2-5; D unresolved. Germline values: CDR1 MGHRA, CDR2 YSYEKL. V dropped 0 bases and J dropped 1 base, with 9 bases sitting between them. The CDR3 is 15 amino acids. CDR3 residues: CASSQDRPVQETQYF. For the CDR3, the DNA is TGCGCCAGCAGCCAAGATCGTCCGGTCCAAGAGACCCAGTACTTC.

This clone was found once. The V and J genes are TRBV7-2 and TRBJ2-7; 9 bases are a match to TRBD1. The J segment lost 4 bases and the V segment lost 3 bases, leaving 4 bases of the junction unmatched. Per the germline V gene, CDR1 is SGHTA and CDR2 is FQGNSA. This CDR3 spans 14 amino acids. The CDR3 DNA sequence: TGTGCCAGCAGCTTCGGGACAGGGACGTACGAGCAGTACTTC. This sequence encodes CASSFGTGTYEQYF.

This chain joins TRBV28 and TRBJ1-2; D is ambiguous. Per the germline V gene, CDR1 is MDHEN and CDR2 is SYDVKM. The CDR3 sequence is 12 residues long. V lost 9 bases to trimming and J lost 0 bases, with 8 bases between them. Here the CDR3 reads CASSTPNYGYTF. CDR3 bases: TGTGCCAGTTCCACTCCTAACTATGGCTACACCTTC.

The chain combines TRBV9 with TRBJ2-1; TRBD2 might be the D (6 bases). The CDR3 extends over 17 amino acids. V was clipped by 0 bases and J by 3 bases, with 16 bases between them. CDR1 is SGDLS and CDR2 is YYNGEE in the germline V gene. In nucleotides, the CDR3 is TGTGCCAGCAGCGTAGGGTCGATTAGCGGCTACTACAATGAGCAGTTCTTC. Translation gives CASSVGSISGYYNEQFF.

The V gene is TRBV5-8, the J gene TRBJ1-4; D gene unclear. Germline lookup yields CDR1 SGHTS and CDR2 YDEGEE. The CDR3 totals 15 residues. Deletions cut 4 bases from V and 0 bases from J, with 10 bases between. The CDR3 is CASSAHSATNEKLFF. CDR3 nucleotides: TGTGCCAGCAGCGCACACAGTGCAACTAATGAAAAACTGTTTTTT.

The chain uses TRBV2 and TRBJ1-5; 7 positions agree with TRBD1. The CDR3 contains 13 residues. J gave up 6 bases and V 4 bases, and 3 bases lay outside the gene matches. Germline values: CDR1 SNHLY, CDR2 FYNNEI. Here the CDR3 reads CASSVQGGQPQHF. The CDR3 DNA sequence: TGTGCCAGCAGTGTGCAGGGGGGTCAGCCCCAGCATTTT.

In nucleotides, the CDR3 is TGTGCCAGCAGCTTAGATCGACAGGGGCTAGCCAAAAACATTCAGTACTTC. This sequence encodes CASSLDRQGLAKNIQYF. J is TRBJ2-4 and V is TRBV11-2; TRBD1 aligns across 8 bases. Per germline, CDR1 SGHAT and CDR2 FQNNGV. Trimming at V came to 0 bases and at J to 0 bases, leaving 4 bases not matched to a gene. This CDR3 spans 17 amino acids.

The genes are TRBV6-6 and TRBJ2-7; D is possibly TRBD1 (5 bases). Trimming pared 2 bases from V and 7 bases from J, leaving 12 bases between. The CDR3 is 13 amino acids. Per germline, CDR1 MNHNY and CDR2 SVGAGI (reference sequence). CDR3 protein: CASSYDSLWEQYF. The CDR3 DNA follows: TGTGCCAGCAGTTACGACAGCCTCTGGGAGCAGTACTTC.

This clone was observed a handful of times. This chain connects TRBV6-1 to TRBJ2-7; perhaps TRBD1 as D (8 bases). This CDR3 comprises 13 residues. Trimming removed 6 bases from V and 5 bases from J, with 14 bases in between. Germline CDR1 MNHNS, CDR2 SASEGT. This CDR3 reads CASRRTGRDEQYF. In nucleotides, the CDR3 is TGTGCCAGCAGAAGGACAGGGAGGGACGAGCAGTACTTC.

CDR3 in amino acids: CASSLWGTGGYNEQFF. The CDR3 coding sequence is TGTGCCAGCAGTTTATGGGGGACAGGGGGCTACAATGAGCAGTTCTTC. The gene calls are TRBV28 and TRBJ2-1; 11 bases align to TRBD1. Trimming removed 0 bases from V and 3 bases from J; junction bases left unmatched: 1. The CDR3 runs 16 residues. Germline V CDR1 and CDR2: MDHEN, SYDVKM.

The chain uses TRBV10-3 and TRBJ2-7, with 8 bases identical to TRBD1. V shed 3 bases and J 5 bases; nucleotides not matched to a gene: 3. The germline CDR1 and CDR2 sequences are ENHRY and SYGVKD. This CDR3 has 13 amino acids. As DNA, the CDR3 is TGTGCCATCAGTGAATTGACAGGGGACGAGCAGTACTTC. Translated, it gives CAISELTGDEQYF.

This clone showed up just a few times. V gene TRBV29-1 combines with J gene TRBJ1-5, with D tentatively TRBD1 (6 bases). The CDR3 length is 12 residues. Trimming shortened V by 6 bases and J by 4 bases, and 10 bases separated the two germline ends. Germline-derived CDR1 and CDR2 are SQVTM and ANQGSEA. The DNA for the CDR3 is TGCAGCGTGAGGCAGGGGAATCAGCCCCAGCATTTT. Translating gives CSVRQGNQPQHF. Combining the CDR3 with reference TRBV29-1 and TRBJ1-5 gives the whole variable domain SAVISQKPSRDICQRGTSLTIQCQVDSQVTMMFWYRQQPGQSLTLIATANQGSEATYESGFVIDKFPISRPNLTFSTLTVSNMSPEDSSIYLCSVRQGNQPQHFGDGTRLSIL.

This chain connects TRBV5-1 to TRBJ1-3; no definite D call. This CDR3 is built from 14 residues. Germline V lookup: CDR1 SGHRS, CDR2 YFSETQ. Trimming stripped 2 bases from V and 0 bases from J, with 6 bases between. CDR3 bases: TGCGCCAGCAGCTTTGGGAGCTCTGGAAACACCATATATTTT. The encoded protein is CASSFGSSGNTIYF.

This chain links TRBV5-8 with TRBJ1-6, with 9 positions matching TRBD1. In germline, CDR1 is SGHTS, CDR2 YDEGEE. Trimming took 4 bases from V and 9 from J; bases not matched to a gene: 5. The CDR3 has 14 residues. CDR3 DNA sequence: TGTGCCAGCAGCACCCGGGACAGGGCTTCACCCCTCCACTTT. Its translation: CASSTRDRASPLHF.

This rearrangement joins TRBV7-2 to TRBJ2-2, with TRBD2 matching 8 bases. The length of the CDR3 is 15 residues. Germline V gives CDR1 SGHTA, CDR2 FQGNSA. V trimming: 5 bases; J trimming: 5 bases; junction bases outside the gene matches: 7. CDR3 nucleotide sequence: TGTGCCAGCAGCCCCCGGGGGGGTTATACCGGGGAGCTGTTTTTT. It translates to CASSPRGGYTGELFF.

The CDR3, as DNA: TGTGCCAGCGGGACTAGCGGGGAGACCCAGTACTTC. It specifies CASGTSGETQYF. The rearrangement links TRBV7-7 to TRBJ2-5, with 12 nucleotides matching TRBD2. The CDR3 loop spans 12 amino acids. In germline, CDR1 is SSHAT, CDR2 FNYEAQ (reference sequence). J lost 5 bases, V lost 8 bases, and 0 bases had no gene match.

The gene calls are TRBV21-1 and TRBJ2-7; the table names TRBD1, a call not compared with the DNA. TRBV21-1 counts as a pseudogene. The CDR3 has 12 amino acids. Here the CDR3 DNA reads TGTGCCAGCAGCGGACAGGGCCACGAGCAGTACTTC. Its protein product is CASSGQGHEQYF.

This clone was recorded only once. The chain carries TRBV18 and TRBJ1-2; possibly TRBD1 for D (5 bases). CDR1 is KGHSH, CDR2 LQKENI, per germline. CDR3 length: 15 amino acids. The V end lost 5 bases, the J end lost 0 bases, and 13 bases lay between the germline ends. CDR3 nucleotide sequence: TGTGCCAGCTCATTGGTGGACACCACTAACTATGGCTACACCTTC. This sequence encodes CASSLVDTTNYGYTF.

This clone was recorded only once. CDR3: CASSSWTGVGELFF. The CDR3 DNA reads TGTGCCAGCAGCTCTTGGACAGGGGTCGGGGAGCTGTTTTTT. This chain links TRBV7-9 with TRBJ2-2; 9 positions agree with TRBD1. The V segment lost 4 bases and the J segment 7 bases; nucleotides outside the gene matches: 4. Germline V lookup: CDR1 SEHNR, CDR2 FQNEAQ (reference sequence). This CDR3 has 14 residues. The full variable domain, rest sourced from reference TRBV7-9 and TRBJ2-2, is DTGVSQNPRHKITKRGQNVTFRCDPISEHNRLYWYRQTLGQGPEFLTYFQNEAQLEKSRLLSDRFSAERPKGSFSTLEIQRTEQGDSAMYLCASSSWTGVGELFFGEGSRLTVL.

The V and J genes are TRBV19 and TRBJ1-4; TRBD1 is a possible D gene (5 bases). The CDR3 length is 13 residues. V dropped 10 bases and J dropped 8 bases, with 17 bases sitting between them. From germline, CDR1 is LNHDA and CDR2 SQIVND (reference sequence). The CDR3 bases are TGTGCCACACGGGACTCCGGGGACGAAAAACTGTTTTTT. It codes for CATRDSGDEKLFF.

This clone was detected only a few times. Distinct nucleotide sequences in the sample also encode this CDR3. The CDR3 region has the DNA TGCGCCAGCAGCTTGGCCGGGACAGGGAAGGAGACCCAGTACTTC. Protein: CASSLAGTGKETQYF. V usage is TRBV5-1 and J usage is TRBJ2-5; 9 bases fit TRBD1. CDR1 is SGHRS and CDR2 is YFSETQ in the germline V gene. This CDR3 is 15 amino acids long. J lost 5 bases, V lost 0 bases, and 5 bases had no gene match.

The chain uses TRBV4-2 and TRBJ2-7; TRBD1 matches at 7 bases. Germline assignment: CDR1 LGHNA and CDR2 YNFKEQ. This CDR3 is 18 amino acids long. J was trimmed by 0 bases and V by 0 bases; bases with no gene match: 11. CDR3 in amino acids: CASSQDFPTGTVSYEQYF. DNA of the CDR3: TGTGCCAGCAGCCAAGATTTCCCCACCGGGACAGTCTCCTACGAGCAGTACTTC.

The J gene is TRBJ1-2, the V gene TRBV4-3, with TRBD1 matching over 7 bases. The CDR3 has 15 residues. Per the germline V gene, CDR1 is LGHNA and CDR2 is YSLEER. The V segment lost 0 bases and the J segment 4 bases; nucleotides outside the gene matches: 5. CDR3 region: CASSQDDRALYGYTF. CDR3 bases: TGCGCCAGCAGCCAAGACGACAGGGCCCTCTATGGCTACACCTTC.

This clone appeared a few times. V usage is TRBV5-4 and J usage is TRBJ1-1; 7 bases map to TRBD1. This CDR3 is built from 14 residues. With V trimmed by 4 bases and J by 1 base, 4 bases remained unmatched. Germline values: CDR1 SGHNT, CDR2 YYREEE (reference sequence). CDR3 sequence reads: CASSGDSPNTEAFF. The CDR3 DNA is TGTGCCAGCAGCGGGGACAGTCCGAACACTGAAGCTTTCTTT.

This clone was found once. The chain couples TRBV7-9 to TRBJ2-3; tentative D call: TRBD2 (5 bases). Deletions cut 2 bases from V and 6 bases from J, with 9 bases between. Germline V gene lookup returns CDR1 SEHNR and CDR2 FQNEAQ (reference sequence). The CDR3 extends over 13 amino acids. Here the CDR3 reads CASSLQRRDTQYF. CDR3 nucleotide sequence: TGTGCCAGCAGCTTACAACGGAGGGATACGCAGTATTTT.